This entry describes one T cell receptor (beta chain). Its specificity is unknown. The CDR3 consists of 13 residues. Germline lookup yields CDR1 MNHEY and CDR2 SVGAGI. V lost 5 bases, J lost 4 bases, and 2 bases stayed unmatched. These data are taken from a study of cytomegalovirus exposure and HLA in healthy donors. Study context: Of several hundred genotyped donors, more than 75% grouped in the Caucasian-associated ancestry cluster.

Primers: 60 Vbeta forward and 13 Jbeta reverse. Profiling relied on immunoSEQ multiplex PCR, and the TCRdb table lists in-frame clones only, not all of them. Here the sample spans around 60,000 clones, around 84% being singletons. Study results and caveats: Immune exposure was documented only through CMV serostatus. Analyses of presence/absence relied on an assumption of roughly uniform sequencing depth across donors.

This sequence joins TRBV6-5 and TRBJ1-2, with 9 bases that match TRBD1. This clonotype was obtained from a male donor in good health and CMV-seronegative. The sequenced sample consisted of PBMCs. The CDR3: CASSGTGFYGYTF. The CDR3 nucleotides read TGTGCCAGCAGTGGGACAGGGTTCTATGGCTACACCTTC.